Sequencing of this T cell receptor (beta chain) was carried out in a study of shared clonotypes between healthy human individuals. Study-level findings and limits: Rarefaction analysis demonstrated incomplete sorted-subset sequencing notwithstanding large depth.

CDR3 size: 14 residues. In germline, CDR1 is SGHNT, CDR2 YYREEE (reference sequence). V dropped 8 bases and J dropped 5; count of bases not matched to a gene: 6. On sorted subsets, replicate PCRs used 200 to 250 ng DNA, or approximately 33,000 T cell genomes. Authors' analysis steps: In the immunoSEQ data, sequences were junction-only and lacked quality scores, so filtering differed. The method was immunoSEQ multiplex PCR; TCRdb's version includes in-frame clones alone and lacks a portion of them. V, J and clone size were drawn from that table, and D and trimming were deduced from the DNA. The sample lists about 2 million clones, 95% occurring once. Notes on this clone: What it binds is not known.

The TCR sequence derives from a man aged 18 to 30 in good health. Sequencing input: naive CD4+ T cells sorted from blood. Subset noted: CD45RA+ positively selected. The chain links TRBV5-4 to TRBJ2-7; 14 bases are shared with TRBD2. CDR3 sequence: CASWTSGRSHEQYF. The CDR3 region has the DNA TGTGCCAGTTGGACTAGCGGGAGGTCTCACGAGCAGTACTTC.